The text below deals with one TCR beta chain. Amplified TCR beta CDR3 regions derived from RNA transcripts. First-round RT-PCR of the TCR CDR3 relied on the HTBI primer set. In TCRdb, the multiplex PCR reads were re-called with MiXCR into one record per CDR3 protein. The data show fewer than 550,000 distinct CDR3 sequences, about 15% seen once. This specimen belongs to a study of T cells in Graves' hyperthyroidism and ophthalmopathy. From germline, CDR1 is SGHTA and CDR2 FQGTGA. This CDR3 is 16 amino acids long. Trimming left V 3 bases short and J 1 base short, with 15 bases between. V gene TRBV7-3 combines with J gene TRBJ2-5; D remains ambiguous. This TCR was sampled from a woman aged 18 to 35 with Graves' hyperthyroidism. Material: blood. DNA of the CDR3: TGTGCCAGCAGCTTTCTGGCAGCAATTATCCAAGAGACCCAGTACTTC. Its translation: CASSFLAAIIQETQYF.